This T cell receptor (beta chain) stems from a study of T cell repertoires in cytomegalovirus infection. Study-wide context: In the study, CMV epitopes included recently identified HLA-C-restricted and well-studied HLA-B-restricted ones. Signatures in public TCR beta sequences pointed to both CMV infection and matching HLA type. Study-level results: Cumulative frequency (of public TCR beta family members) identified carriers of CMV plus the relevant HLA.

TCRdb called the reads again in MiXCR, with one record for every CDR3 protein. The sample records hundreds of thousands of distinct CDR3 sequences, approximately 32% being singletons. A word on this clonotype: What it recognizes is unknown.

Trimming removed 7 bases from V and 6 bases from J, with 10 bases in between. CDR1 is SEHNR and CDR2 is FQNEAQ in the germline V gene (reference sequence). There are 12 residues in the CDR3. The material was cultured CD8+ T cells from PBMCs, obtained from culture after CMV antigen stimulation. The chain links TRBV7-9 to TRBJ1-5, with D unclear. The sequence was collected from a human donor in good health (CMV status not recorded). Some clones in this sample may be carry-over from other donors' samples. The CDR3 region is CASTLGSQPQHF. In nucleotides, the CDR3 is TGTGCCAGCACCCTAGGGAGTCAGCCCCAGCATTTT.